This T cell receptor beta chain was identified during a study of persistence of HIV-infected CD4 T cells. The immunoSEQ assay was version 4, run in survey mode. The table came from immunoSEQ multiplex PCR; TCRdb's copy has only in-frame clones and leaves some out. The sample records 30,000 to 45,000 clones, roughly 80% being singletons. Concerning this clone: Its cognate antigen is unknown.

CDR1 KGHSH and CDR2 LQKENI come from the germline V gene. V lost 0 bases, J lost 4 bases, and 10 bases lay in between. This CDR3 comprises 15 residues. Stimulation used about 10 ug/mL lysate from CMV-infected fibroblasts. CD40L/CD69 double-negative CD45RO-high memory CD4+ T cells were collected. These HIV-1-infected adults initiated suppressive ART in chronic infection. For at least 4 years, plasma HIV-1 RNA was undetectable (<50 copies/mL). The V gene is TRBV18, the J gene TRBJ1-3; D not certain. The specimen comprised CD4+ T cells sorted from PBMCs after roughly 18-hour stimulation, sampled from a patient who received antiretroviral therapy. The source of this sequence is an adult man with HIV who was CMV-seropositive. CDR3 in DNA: TGTGCCAGCTCACCACCGAGGGCCGGGGGAAACACCATATATTTT. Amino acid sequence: CASSPPRAGGNTIYF.